The rows below give T cell receptor beta chains drawn from one sample of a study of shared clonotypes between healthy human individuals. Assay: immunoSEQ multiplex PCR; the TCRdb copy retains only in-frame clones and omits some. The data contain a few million clones, 92% of them singletons. Sequenced sample: naive CD4+ T cells from PBMCs. The receptors were sampled from a man aged 18 to 30 in good health. Some clones in this sample may be carry-over from other donors' samples. CDR3s include the opening cysteine and the closing phenylalanine or tryptophan.

j_call | v_call | cdr3_aa
TRBJ1-2 | TRBV6-6 | CASSYFGSNYGYTF
TRBJ2-7 | TRBV11-2 | CASSLGVSGREQYF
TRBJ1-2 | TRBV4-1 | CASSQGDSRLRYGYTF
TRBJ1-1 | TRBV9 | CASSRLSVGATEAFF
TRBJ2-1 | TRBV5-1 | CASKSLTGSNYNEQFF
TRBJ2-1 | TRBV7-3 | CASSLSPFGEQFF
TRBJ1-5 | TRBV4-3 | CASSQEQGSNQPQHF
TRBJ1-1 | TRBV29-1 | CSVGATGAEAFF
TRBJ2-7 | TRBV27 | CASSPSGRPYEQYF
TRBJ2-2 | TRBV4-2 | CASSQDSGSGSTGELFF
TRBJ1-5 | TRBV30 | CASTSGGSNQPQHF
TRBJ2-7 | TRBV7-9 | CASSPQIFAEDEQYF
TRBJ2-1 | TRBV5-1 | CASTWGSYNEQFF
TRBJ2-5 | TRBV28 | CASSFPETGGPIETQYF
TRBJ1-1 | TRBV29-1 | CSAETGATEAFF
TRBJ1-2 | TRBV28 | CASSLGQVSPNGYTF
TRBJ2-3 | TRBV7-9 | CASSSLSGSAADTQYF
TRBJ2-7 | TRBV29-1 | CSVEWGILDEQYF
TRBJ2-2 | TRBV6-6 | CASSSQDRGTGELFF
TRBJ2-2 | TRBV19 | CASSMRTPGGELFF
TRBJ1-4 | TRBV7-9 | CASSLSPNRGGPSSGKLFF
TRBJ2-5 | TRBV4-1 | CASSQSDRGRGETQYF
TRBJ2-2 | TRBV6-1 | CASSAGQDTGELFF
TRBJ2-6 | TRBV5-6 | CASSLGRQGGRPGANVLTF
TRBJ2-1 | TRBV9 | CASSAGGQGTAEQFF
TRBJ1-2 | TRBV6-6 | CASRQGNYGYTF
TRBJ1-2 | TRBV2 | CASSAGEVYYGYTF
TRBJ1-1 | TRBV7-2 | CASSLRSRNTEAFF
TRBJ2-5 | TRBV5-6 | CASSLAVGPGGTQYF
TRBJ2-7 | TRBV7-9 | CASSSRTAIPYEQYF
TRBJ2-7 | TRBV27 | CASSLGRASYEQYF
TRBJ2-1 | TRBV6-6 | CASSQTGSGHNEQFF
TRBJ1-4 | TRBV28 | CASSSPGAEKLFF
TRBJ1-2 | TRBV7-2 | CASSQRQGFDGYTF